The entry below describes one T cell receptor beta chain. Antigen specificity is unknown. Time point noted: week 11, during vaccination. Vaccine doses each comprised 300 ug of mutant IDH1 20-mer peptide, with topical imiquimod. The donors' diagnosis was new WHO grade 3 or 4 astrocytoma that was IDH1-mutant and ATRX-lost. The CDR3 spans 13 residues. V gave up 1 base and J gave up 1 base, with 4 bases separating them. Per germline, CDR1 LGHNT and CDR2 FRNRAP. Using immunoSEQ multiplex PCR, the repertoire was profiled, and TCRdb retains in-frame clones only, with some absent. Here the sample spans 45,000 to 65,000 clones, roughly 90% being singletons. This specimen belongs to a study of a mutant IDH1 vaccine in newly diagnosed glioma.

The source was PBMCs, collected from a glioma patient whose treatment included an IDH1 peptide vaccine. The V and J genes are TRBV12-5 and TRBJ1-1; D gene ambiguous. The receptor comes from a man aged 50 to 60 with glioma. The CDR3 here is CASGLGENTEAFF. CDR3 coding DNA: TGTGCTAGTGGTTTGGGAGAGAACACTGAAGCTTTCTTT.